This T cell receptor (beta chain) was documented in a study of blood T cell repertoires in COVID-19. In assigning cohorts, the study relied on participant-reported clinical history. For recovered donors of Cohort 3, there were two negative PCRs, clearance, or symptom resolution. The assay was immunoSEQ multiplex PCR, and TCRdb's table has in-frame clones only and misses some. The table includes a few hundred thousand clones, over 75% detected once. The germline V gene has CDR1 SGHKS and CDR2 YYEKEE (reference sequence). The CDR3 loop spans 16 amino acids. V gave up 4 bases and J gave up 1 base, with 15 bases separating them. This clone was seen only once.

The rearrangement links TRBV5-5 to TRBJ2-1; TRBD1 might be the D (6 bases). The sequencing input was PBMCs or T cells enriched from blood (not recorded which). The origin of this receptor is a woman in her thirties who had recovered from COVID-19. The chain's CDR3 is CASSVGHLNSYNEQFF. CDR3 nucleotides: TGTGCCAGCAGCGTGGGACACCTGAATTCCTACAATGAGCAGTTCTTC.